The 16 T cell receptor beta chains below come from one sample, sequenced in a study of blood T cells in healthy people across ages. Primers used in a second PCR of about 6 to 11 cycles were a sample-barcoded 5' primer and a J-beta primer mix. TCRdb used MiXCR to reprocess the 5' RACE reads, holding one entry per CDR3 protein. This table holds 380,000 or so distinct CDR3 sequences, approximately 47% found once. Sample: blood. Receptors originate from a man in his fifties or sixties in good health.

This clonotype was observed many times. In DNA form, the CDR3 reads TGTGCCACCAGTGATTTGGGAAGCAACAATGAGCAGTTCTTC. Translating gives CATSDLGSNNEQFF. The V call is TRBV24-1, the J call TRBJ2-1; no definite D call. CDR1 is KGHDR, CDR2 SFDVKD, per germline. CDR3 length: 14 amino acids. Trimming stripped 0 bases from V and 5 bases from J, with 7 bases between.

The rearrangement links TRBV5-4 to TRBJ2-3; D unresolved. The CDR3 has 12 residues. Trimming stripped 7 bases from V and 6 bases from J, with 12 bases between. Germline V gives CDR1 SGHNT, CDR2 YYREEE (reference sequence). The CDR3 nucleotides are TGTGCCAGCCAGCTTGGTTCCGATACGCAGTATTTT. Translated, it gives CASQLGSDTQYF.

CDR3 loop: CAFQMGVGPYEQYF. The DNA for the CDR3 is TGTGCCTTTCAGATGGGGGTAGGGCCCTACGAGCAGTACTTC. This rearrangement joins TRBV2 to TRBJ2-7; D is possibly TRBD1 or TRBD2 (5 bases each). Deletions cut 11 bases from V and 2 bases from J, with 19 bases between. The CDR3 covers 14 residues. Per germline, CDR1 SNHLY and CDR2 FYNNEI.

The sample holds a few counts of this clonotype. Here the CDR3 DNA reads TGTGCCAGCAGCTACCTTACAGGGAACACTGAAGCTTTCTTT. This gives the protein CASSYLTGNTEAFF. V and J are TRBV11-2 and TRBJ1-1; D possibly corresponds to TRBD1 (5 bases). Germline CDR1 SGHAT, CDR2 FQNNGV. CDR3 size: 14 residues. V was shortened by 4 bases and J by 1 base, with 10 bases between the two germline ends.

V and J are TRBV7-2 and TRBJ2-3; TRBD2 agrees at 9 bases. V was pared by 2 bases and J by 0 bases, with 6 bases of the junction left unmatched. Germline V CDR1 and CDR2: SGHTA, FQGNSA. CDR3 length: 17 amino acids. CDR3 sequence (DNA): TGTGCCAGCAGCTTAATCGGGGCGGGGGGGAGCACAGATACGCAGTATTTT. Translating it yields CASSLIGAGGSTDTQYF.

The chain combines TRBV20-1 with TRBJ2-4, with D maybe TRBD2 (6 bases). V was cut by 5 bases and J by 13 bases, with 12 bases left in between. Germline V gene sequence: CDR1 DFQATT, CDR2 SNEGSKA (reference sequence). This CDR3 comprises 10 residues. DNA for the CDR3: TGCAGTGCTCACTCGGGGGAGCAGTACTTC. The encoded protein is CSAHSGEQYF.

The CDR3 nucleotides are TGCAGTGCTAAGGCCGGAAGGCCGTTCTTC. This codes for CSAKAGRPFF. J is TRBJ2-1 and V is TRBV20-1; D call uncertain. From germline, CDR1 is DFQATT and CDR2 SNEGSKA (reference sequence). V lost 4 bases, J lost 15 bases, and 13 bases lay in between. This CDR3 has 10 amino acids.

Notes on this clonotype: A much larger clone differs by one base, so this may be a read error. The gene calls are TRBV20-1 and TRBJ2-1; D might be TRBD1 or TRBD2, each matching 5 bases. CDR3 length: 16 residues. V gave up 2 bases and J gave up 4 bases, with 18 bases separating them. Per the germline V gene, CDR1 is DFQATT and CDR2 is SNEGSKA (reference sequence). The CDR3 spells CSARSSGRNQYNEQFF. CDR3 sequence (DNA): TGCAGTGCTAGATCTTCGGGACGAAATCAGTACAATGAGCAGTTCTTC.

The chain employs TRBV28 and TRBJ2-5; D is ambiguous. The end of the DNA aligns better with TRBJ2-7, so the J call may be wrong. CDR1 and CDR2 (germline): MDHEN, SYDVKM. This CDR3 is built from 14 residues. In DNA form, the CDR3 reads TGTGCCAGCAAAAGCCCAGGAGCCTACTACGAGCAGTACTTC. It codes for CASKSPGAYYEQYF.

The chain has TRBV5-5 and TRBJ2-7; D assignment may be TRBD1 or TRBD2 (5 bases each). The CDR3 has 15 amino acids. The ends were cut back, 4 bases at V and 0 bases at J, with 14 bases in the middle. Germline CDR1 and CDR2: SGHKS and YYEKEE (reference sequence). The CDR3 is CASSTGPTNSYEQYF. The CDR3 nucleotides read TGTGCCAGCAGCACGGGACCTACGAACTCCTACGAGCAGTACTTC. Looking up the rest from reference TRBV5-5 and TRBJ2-7 gives the full variable domain: DAGVTQSPTHLIKTRGQQVTLRCSPISGHKSVSWYQQVLGQGPQFIFQYYEKEERGRGNFPDRFSARQFPNYSSELNVNALLLGDSALYLCASSTGPTNSYEQYFGPGTRLTVT.

The CDR3 region is CASSLTDRGFSYEQFF. For the CDR3, the DNA is TGTGCCAGCAGCTTAACCGACAGGGGGTTTTCCTACGAGCAGTTCTTC. The gene calls are TRBV7-9 and TRBJ2-1; 9 nucleotides align to TRBD1. The trim removed 2 bases at V and 10 bases at J, leaving 12 bases unmatched. The germline CDR1 and CDR2 sequences are SEHNR and FQNEAQ (reference sequence). The CDR3 consists of 16 residues.

Notes on this clonotype: At one end, the junction sequence differs from germline, possibly due to a read error. The chain is built from TRBV6-1 and TRBJ2-1; D is tentatively TRBD1 or TRBD2 (8 bases each). Looked up from germline, CDR1 is MNHNS and CDR2 is SASEGT. The CDR3 totals 17 residues. DNA of the CDR3: TGTGCCAACAGTACGGCAGGGGGCGGGAGGAGGTACAATGAGCAGTTCTTC. Protein product: CANSTAGGGRRYNEQFF.

The chain couples TRBV10-3 to TRBJ1-1, with D perhaps TRBD1 (6 bases). Germline V gives CDR1 ENHRY, CDR2 SYGVKD. The CDR3 runs 15 residues. V dropped 5 bases and J dropped 1 base, with 14 bases sitting between them. The CDR3 loop reads CAISSNGGQNTEAFF. As DNA, the CDR3 is TGTGCCATCAGTTCCAATGGGGGACAGAACACTGAAGCTTTCTTT.

This clonotype was observed at least ten times. The genes are TRBV13 and TRBJ2-5, with TRBD2 identical over 13 bases. This CDR3 has 15 residues. The junction had 6 bases not matched to a gene; V was cut back by 1 base and J by 10 bases. Germline loops: CDR1 PRHDT, CDR2 FYEKMQ (reference sequence). CDR3 nucleotide sequence: TGTGCCAGCAGCTTAGACCACCGGACTAGCGGGGGCCAGTACTTC. Encoded protein: CASSLDHRTSGGQYF.

The gene calls are TRBV5-5 and TRBJ2-4; the D gene is possibly TRBD2 (6 bases). Matching the DNA end better, TRBJ2-7 makes the J call doubtful. Germline V CDR1 and CDR2: SGHKS, YYEKEE (reference sequence). The CDR3 totals 15 residues. CDR3 in amino acids: CASTLRLVIPYEQYF. CDR3 DNA: TGTGCCAGCACCCTTCGACTAGTAATCCCCTACGAGCAGTACTTC.

The gene calls are TRBV5-4 and TRBJ2-5; 10 positions agree with TRBD2. With V trimmed by 7 bases and J by 2 bases, 5 bases remained unmatched. The CDR3 runs 14 residues. CDR1 is SGHNT, CDR2 YYREEE, per germline (reference sequence). CDR3 amino acids: CASQAGGLQETQYF. CDR3 DNA: TGTGCCAGCCAAGCGGGGGGGCTACAAGAGACCCAGTACTTC.